The next 22 T cell receptor beta chains were all read from a single sample in a study of beta chain features in type 1 diabetes. Isolated RNA was reverse transcribed in full, so expressed TCRB transcripts were sequenced. The repertoire was sequenced with immunoSEQ multiplex PCR; TCRdb's copy has only in-frame clones and lacks some. The table includes 200,000 to 250,000 clones, over 65% detected once. Material: naive CD4+ T cells from blood. The origin of the receptors is a man aged 30 to 39 in good health.

The chain recombines TRBV19 with TRBJ2-3; weak D call: TRBD1 (5 bases). The CDR3 extends over 13 amino acids. CDR1 is LNHDA and CDR2 is SQIVND in the germline V gene (reference sequence). V was pared by 6 bases and J by 8 bases, with 15 bases between. The CDR3 loop reads CASRSQVQGTQYF. CDR3 coding DNA: TGTGCCAGTAGGTCGCAGGTTCAGGGTACGCAGTATTTT. Using reference TRBV19 and TRBJ2-3 for the parts outside the CDR3, the full variable domain is DGGITQSPKYLFRKEGQNVTLSCEQNLNHDAMYWYRQDPGQGLRLIYYSQIVNDFQKGDIAEGYSVSREKKESFPLTVTSAQKNPTAFYLCASRSQVQGTQYFGPGTRLTVL.

This chain links TRBV5-4 with TRBJ2-2; maybe TRBD1 (6 bases). V was cut by 0 bases and J by 1 base, with 10 bases left in between. The CDR3 extends over 16 amino acids. Germline V gene lookup returns CDR1 SGHNT and CDR2 YYREEE (reference sequence). CDR3 protein: CASSLARRGNTGELFF. The CDR3 DNA reads as TGTGCCAGCAGCTTGGCACGCAGGGGGAACACCGGGGAGCTGTTTTTT.

This clone was counted between two and nine times. Additional DNA sequences in this sample encode the identical CDR3. CDR3 in DNA: TGTGCCAGCAGCGTAGGGACGGAACAGTTCTTC. Its protein is CASSVGTEQFF. The chain joins TRBV9 to TRBJ2-1; D ambiguous. CDR1 is SGDLS, CDR2 YYNGEE, per germline. The CDR3 extends over 11 amino acids. V lost 0 bases, J lost 13 bases, and 8 bases lay in between.

The rearrangement links TRBV7-9 to TRBJ1-5; D possibly corresponds to TRBD1 (5 bases). V lost 1 base and J 8 bases, leaving 15 bases between the germline ends. Per the germline V gene, CDR1 is SEHNR and CDR2 is FQNEAQ (reference sequence). CDR3 length: 15 amino acids. CDR3 loop: CASSLGQGRIEPQHF. CDR3 nucleotides: TGTGCCAGCAGCTTAGGGCAGGGTAGGATTGAGCCCCAGCATTTT.

There are a few counts of this clone. The rearrangement joins TRBV10-3 to TRBJ2-5; 10 bases align to TRBD2. The CDR3 contains 13 residues. CDR1 ENHRY and CDR2 SYGVKD come from the germline V gene. J was trimmed by 2 bases and V by 8 bases; bases with no gene match: 2. The CDR3 protein is CAIGLADQETQYF. The CDR3 DNA sequence: TGTGCCATCGGACTAGCGGATCAAGAGACCCAGTACTTC.

This clone was seen a handful of times. V usage is TRBV19 and J usage is TRBJ1-2; D unresolved. The length of the CDR3 is 12 residues. Trimming left V 5 bases short and J 5 bases short, with 9 bases between. Germline loops: CDR1 LNHDA, CDR2 SQIVND (reference sequence). CDR3 nucleotides: TGTGCCAGTAGTCGGCAACAGTATGGCTACACCTTC. Protein: CASSRQQYGYTF.

V gene TRBV11-2 combines with J gene TRBJ2-7, with 10 bases fitting TRBD1. J lost 8 bases, V lost 1 base, and 5 bases had no gene match. Germline CDR1 SGHAT, CDR2 FQNNGV. The CDR3 sequence is 14 residues long. The CDR3 reads CASSLATGQGKQYF. In DNA, the CDR3 is TGTGCCAGCAGCTTAGCAACGGGACAGGGGAAGCAGTACTTC.

The V gene is TRBV29-1, the J gene TRBJ1-2, with 9 bases lining up with TRBD1. Germline CDR1 is SQVTM and CDR2 is ANQGSEA. V lost 6 bases, J lost 5 bases, and 10 bases stayed unmatched. CDR3 size: 14 residues. The CDR3 bases are TGCAGCGTCGGTGGGACAGGGAACTTTTATGGCTACACCTTC. Amino acids: CSVGGTGNFYGYTF. Complete variable domain (other parts from reference TRBV29-1 and TRBJ1-2): SAVISQKPSRDICQRGTSLTIQCQVDSQVTMMFWYRQQPGQSLTLIATANQGSEATYESGFVIDKFPISRPNLTFSTLTVSNMSPEDSSIYLCSVGGTGNFYGYTFGSGTRLTVV.

This clone was found once. The V gene is TRBV30, the J gene TRBJ1-1, with no clear D. Trimming removed 1 base at V and 4 bases at J, with 10 bases between. The CDR3 has 13 amino acids. Germline values: CDR1 GTSNPN, CDR2 SVGIG (reference sequence). The CDR3 here is CAWSGGSGTEAFF. CDR3 coding DNA: TGTGCCTGGAGTGGGGGATCGGGCACTGAAGCTTTCTTT.

Regarding this clone: At one boundary the junction diverges from the germline segment, which might be a read error. The chain couples TRBV5-1 to TRBJ2-1, with a possible D match to TRBD2 (5 bases). Looked up from germline, CDR1 is SGHRS and CDR2 is YFSETQ. The CDR3 is 13 amino acids. CDR3 residues: CASSLDSTGEQFF. The CDR3 region has the DNA TGCGCCAGCAGTTTGGACTCAACGGGTGAGCAGTTCTTC.

This clone has just a few counts. The chain links TRBV5-1 to TRBJ2-7; the match to TRBD2 covers 8 bases. The germline CDR1 and CDR2 sequences are SGHRS and YFSETQ. The trim removed 4 bases at V and 3 bases at J, leaving 6 bases unmatched. The CDR3 sequence is 14 residues long. The CDR3, as DNA: TGCGCCAGCAGCCCACGGACTAGCTTCTACGAGCAGTACTTC. This encodes CASSPRTSFYEQYF.

The chain joins TRBV29-1 to TRBJ2-7; D possibly corresponds to TRBD2 (5 bases). In germline, CDR1 is SQVTM, CDR2 ANQGSEA. V lost 1 base and J lost 7, with 11 bases in between. The CDR3 length is 12 residues. Written as DNA, the CDR3 is TGCAGCGTTGAAGCCGGATGGAGGGAGCAGTACTTC. Translation gives CSVEAGWREQYF.

This clone came up a few times. The chain recombines TRBV6-5 with TRBJ2-7; TRBD2 agrees at 13 bases. V trimming: 6 bases; J trimming: 5 bases; junction bases outside the gene matches: 1. The germline V gene has CDR1 MNHEY and CDR2 SVGAGI. CDR3 length: 13 amino acids. In nucleotides, the CDR3 is TGTGCCAGCAGCGGACTAGCGGGAGACGAGCAGTACTTC. It specifies CASSGLAGDEQYF.

The genes are TRBV5-6 and TRBJ2-3; tentative D call: TRBD2 (6 bases). CDR1 is SGHDT, CDR2 YYEEEE, per germline. V was shortened by 4 bases and J by 14 bases, with 14 bases between the two germline ends. There are 11 residues in the CDR3. The CDR3 loop reads CASSGRDSPYF. The CDR3 region has the DNA TGTGCCAGCAGCGGCCGGGACTCTCCGTATTTT.

This chain links TRBV7-6 with TRBJ1-1; D uncertain. Trimming cost V 3 bases and J 1 base, with 6 bases left between them. Germline CDR1 reads SGHVS; CDR2 reads FNYEAQ. This CDR3 is built from 13 residues. The chain's CDR3 is CASSFGRNTEAFF. The CDR3 bases are TGTGCCAGCAGCTTTGGCAGGAACACTGAAGCTTTCTTT.

Comment on this clone: This sample also contains other DNA sequences that code for the same CDR3. This chain uses TRBV5-1 with TRBJ2-1; D call uncertain. The CDR3 consists of 13 residues. From germline, CDR1 is SGHRS and CDR2 YFSETQ. Trimming took 0 bases from V and 0 from J, leaving 1 base between them. CDR3 sequence (DNA): TGCGCCAGCAGCTTGGGCTCCTACAATGAGCAGTTCTTC. Its protein product is CASSLGSYNEQFF.

The chain recombines TRBV29-1 with TRBJ2-7; no clear D. This CDR3 comprises 14 residues. Trimming took 6 bases from V and 5 from J, leaving 20 bases between them. Germline-derived CDR1 and CDR2 are SQVTM and ANQGSEA. CDR3 DNA: TGCAGCGTGGGGTACCGGGTGGCCGTCAACGAGCAGTACTTC. Translating it yields CSVGYRVAVNEQYF.

This clone was counted a single time. The rearrangement joins TRBV30 to TRBJ2-7, with 8 bases lining up with TRBD2. The CDR3 totals 15 residues. Germline CDR1 reads GTSNPN; CDR2 reads SVGIG (reference sequence). J was trimmed by 3 bases and V by 1 base; bases with no gene match: 8. The CDR3 DNA sequence: TGTGCCTGGAGTGAGGCGCGGGGGGCTAGCTACGAGCAGTACTTC. Translating it yields CAWSEARGASYEQYF.

This clone came up a few times. The genes are TRBV18 and TRBJ2-1; 7 bases match TRBD1. The junction had 9 bases not matched to a gene; V was cut back by 3 bases and J by 7 bases. The CDR3 spans 15 residues. In germline, CDR1 is KGHSH, CDR2 LQKENI. The CDR3 is CASSPSTGYENEQFF. CDR3 sequence (DNA): TGTGCCAGCTCACCCTCGACAGGGTATGAAAATGAGCAGTTCTTC.

CDR3 region: CSPPSRRFYEQYF. CDR3 coding DNA: TGCAGCCCTCCCAGTCGGCGGTTCTACGAGCAGTACTTC. The genes are TRBV29-1 and TRBJ2-7, with D unresolved. V dropped 8 bases and J dropped 3 bases, with 17 bases sitting between them. Germline loops: CDR1 SQVTM, CDR2 ANQGSEA. The CDR3 totals 13 residues.

The V and J genes are TRBV28 and TRBJ1-1; 7 bases agree with TRBD1. The CDR3 runs to 14 residues. The V gene's germline CDR1 is MDHEN and CDR2 SYDVKM. The V and J ends lost 10 bases and 0 bases, in that order; junction bases with no gene match: 8. The CDR3 DNA reads TGTGCCATCAGAGGGACAGTGTTGAACACTGAAGCTTTCTTT. Its translation: CAIRGTVLNTEAFF.

This clone was detected a few times. This rearrangement joins TRBV10-3 to TRBJ2-5; D is possibly TRBD2 (5 bases). Deletions cut 11 bases from V and 2 bases from J, with 9 bases between. The germline CDR1 and CDR2 sequences are ENHRY and SYGVKD. The CDR3 sequence is 11 residues long. The chain's CDR3 is CACRGQETQYF. Written as DNA, the CDR3 is TGTGCCTGCAGAGGGCAAGAGACCCAGTACTTC.